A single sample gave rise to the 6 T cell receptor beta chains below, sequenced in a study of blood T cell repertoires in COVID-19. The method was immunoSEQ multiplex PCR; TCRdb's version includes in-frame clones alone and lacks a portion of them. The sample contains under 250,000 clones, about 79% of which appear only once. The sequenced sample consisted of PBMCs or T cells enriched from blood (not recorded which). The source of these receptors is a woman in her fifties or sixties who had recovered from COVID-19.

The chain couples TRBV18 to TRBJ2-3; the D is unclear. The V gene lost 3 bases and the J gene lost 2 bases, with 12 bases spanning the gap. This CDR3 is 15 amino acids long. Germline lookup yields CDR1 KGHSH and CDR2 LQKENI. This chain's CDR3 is CASSPSSPNTDTQYF. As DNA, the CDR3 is TGTGCCAGCTCACCGTCATCCCCAAACACAGATACGCAGTATTTT.

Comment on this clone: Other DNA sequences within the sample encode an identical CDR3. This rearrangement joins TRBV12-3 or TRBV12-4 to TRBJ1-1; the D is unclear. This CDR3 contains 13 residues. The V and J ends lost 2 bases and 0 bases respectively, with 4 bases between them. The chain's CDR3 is CASSLSVNTEAFF. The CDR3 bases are TGTGCCAGCAGTTTATCCGTGAACACTGAAGCTTTCTTT.

For the CDR3, the DNA is TGTGCCAGCAGTGCGACAGGGTGGGTTGGGGAACGGTACACCTTC. Translated, it gives CASSATGWVGERYTF. The chain links TRBV2 to TRBJ1-2, with 7 nucleotides matching TRBD1. The CDR3 length is 15 residues. The V and J ends lost 4 bases and 11 bases, in that order; junction bases with no gene match: 16. Germline V gene lookup returns CDR1 SNHLY and CDR2 FYNNEI.

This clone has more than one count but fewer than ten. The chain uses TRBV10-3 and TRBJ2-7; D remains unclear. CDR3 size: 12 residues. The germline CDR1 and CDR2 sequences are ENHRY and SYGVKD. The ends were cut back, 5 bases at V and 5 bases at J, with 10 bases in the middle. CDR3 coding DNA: TGTGCCATCAGTAGAGAACGGGACGAGCAGTACTTC. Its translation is CAISRERDEQYF.

The chain's CDR3 is CASSLQGNGYTF. CDR3 coding DNA: TGTGCCAGCAGCTTGCAGGGAAATGGCTACACCTTC. The chain links TRBV5-4 to TRBJ1-2; perhaps TRBD1 as D (5 bases). Trimming left V 1 base short and J 6 bases short, with 7 bases between. This CDR3 has 12 amino acids. Germline V gene data show CDR1 as SGHNT and CDR2 as YYREEE (reference sequence). The full variable domain, completed using reference TRBV5-4 and TRBJ1-2, is ETGVTQSPTHLIKTRGQQVTLRCSSQSGHNTVSWYQQALGQGPQFIFQYYREEENGRGNFPPRFSGLQFPNYSSELNVNALELDDSALYLCASSLQGNGYTFGSGTRLTVV.

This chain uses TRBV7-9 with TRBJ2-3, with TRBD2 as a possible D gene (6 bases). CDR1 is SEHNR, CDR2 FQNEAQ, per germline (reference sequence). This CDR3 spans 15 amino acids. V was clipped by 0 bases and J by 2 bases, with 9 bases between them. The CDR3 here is CASSLAGTVTDTQYF. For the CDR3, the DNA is TGTGCCAGCAGCTTAGCAGGGACTGTCACAGATACGCAGTATTTT.